Sequencing of this TCR beta chain was carried out in a study of CD8+ T cells in alopecia areata. Study information: Treatment of the treated patients consisted of oral tofacitinib, 5 to 10 mg twice daily. Tofacitinib treatment spanned 6 to 18 months, with 6 months off drug afterward. Study-wide results and caveats: Especially in alopecia totalis/universalis, lesional scalp showed greater clonality than normal scalp did. Scalp clonality and expanded CD8+ clones among the top 100 fell significantly with tofacitinib.

The sample's treatment: oral pan-JAK inhibitor, 5-10 mg twice daily. Concerning this clone itself: The antigen remains unidentified.

RNA was isolated and reverse transcribed to cDNA, the sequencing template. Repertoires were generated with immunoSEQ multiplex PCR, while TCRdb's copy carries only in-frame clones and drops some. The sample consists of more than 95,000 clones, around 63% of them appearing once. V trimming: 0 bases; J trimming: 4 bases; junction bases outside the gene matches: 5. The germline V gene has CDR1 GTSNPN and CDR2 SVGIG (reference sequence). The CDR3 covers 14 residues. The receptor was derived from a human donor with alopecia areata. The gene calls are TRBV30 and TRBJ2-5; 7 bases are a match to TRBD2. This material consisted of CD4+ T cells sorted from blood, taken at week 4, from a patient treated with tofacitinib. The CDR3 sequence is CAWSVGGSGETQYF. CDR3 in DNA: TGTGCCTGGAGTGTAGGCGGGAGCGGAGAGACCCAGTACTTC.